A selection of T cell receptor beta chains follows, all from one sample in a study of cytomegalovirus exposure and HLA in healthy donors. Produced via immunoSEQ multiplex PCR; TCRdb's table is partial and in-frame only. Here the sample spans approximately 120,000 clones, over 75% being singletons. Material for sequencing was PBMCs. These receptors all stem from a woman between 40 and 55 years old in good health and CMV-seropositive. The CDR3 runs from the conserved cysteine through the conserved F or W. D genes are given only for firm matches. The listing skips clone size in some rows; elsewhere it reads once, few, many or a size class.

D gene	V gene	J gene	clone size	CDR3 protein	CDR3 DNA
TRBD1	TRBV2	TRBJ2-6	-	CASSSQGAGANVLTF	TGTGCCAGCAGTTCACAGGGGGCTGGGGCCAACGTCCTGACTTTC
-	TRBV18	TRBJ2-7	-	CASSPGGDSDKQYF	TGTGCCAGCTCACCAGGCGGGGACTCCGATAAGCAGTACTTC
TRBD1	TRBV28	TRBJ1-1	once	CASSLATLTGEGTEAFF	TGTGCCAGCAGTTTAGCCACTCTGACAGGGGAGGGCACTGAAGCTTTCTTT
TRBD2	TRBV5-6	TRBJ2-1	-	CASSSGLAGGEQFF	TGTGCCAGCAGCTCTGGACTAGCGGGAGGAGAGCAGTTCTTC
TRBD2	TRBV19	TRBJ2-7	-	CASSSGGRVYEQYF	TGTGCCAGTAGTTCCGGCGGGAGGGTCTACGAGCAGTACTTC
TRBD2	TRBV5-4	TRBJ2-3	-	CASRRTSGRPSDTQYF	TGTGCCAGCAGGAGGACTAGCGGGAGGCCATCAGATACGCAGTATTTT
-	TRBV28	TRBJ2-7	once	CASSFLRGYEQYF	TGTGCCAGCAGTTTTCTCCGAGGTTACGAGCAGTACTTC
-	TRBV5-1	TRBJ2-1	-	CASSSGLRLASYNEQFF	TGCGCCAGCAGCTCCGGACTCCGCCTGGCCTCCTACAATGAGCAGTTCTTC
TRBD1	TRBV9	TRBJ2-5	-	CASSVAGQGKTQYF	TGTGCCAGCAGCGTAGCGGGACAGGGAAAGACCCAGTACTTC
-	TRBV21-1	TRBJ2-3	few	CASSAGLAGGPDTDTQYF	TGTGCCAGCAGCGCGGGACTAGCGGGAGGGCCCGACACAGATACGCAGTATTTT
-	TRBV6-6	TRBJ1-3	few	CASSGNSGNTIYF	TGTGCCAGCAGTGGCAACTCTGGAAACACCATATATTTT
-	TRBV5-1	TRBJ2-5	-	CASSPYQRETQYF	TGCGCCAGCAGTCCGTATCAGAGGGAGACCCAGTACTTC